The 20 T cell receptor beta chains given below trace back to one sample, sequenced in a study of T cells after yellow fever vaccination. MiXCR, run by TCRdb on the 5' RACE reads, gives a single entry per CDR3 protein. The top ten hold less than 20% of the sample, which has fewer than 450,000 distinct CDR3 sequences, around a tenth seen once. The sequencing here drew on PBMCs, taken on the day of the first yellow fever vaccination. These receptors were taken from a young man who received the YFV17D yellow fever vaccine.

In its sample, this clonotype was seen a few times. The rearrangement uses TRBV5-1 and TRBJ2-5, with 7 bases fitting TRBD2. This CDR3 comprises 13 residues. Trimming at V came to 4 bases and at J to 2 bases, leaving 2 bases not matched to a gene. CDR1 and CDR2 (germline): SGHRS, YFSETQ. CDR3 amino acids: CASSAGEQETQYF. CDR3 nucleotides: TGCGCCAGCAGCGCGGGGGAACAAGAGACCCAGTACTTC.

This clonotype was observed a handful of times. J is TRBJ1-5 and V is TRBV20-1; D gene unclear. Germline CDR1 and CDR2: DFQATT and SNEGSKA (reference sequence). There are 12 residues in the CDR3. V shed 5 bases and J shed 3 bases, with 8 bases lying between them. The CDR3 nucleotides read TGCAGTGCTGGGCAGCCCAATCAGCCCCAGCATTTT. Its protein is CSAGQPNQPQHF.

This clonotype came up a few times. The CDR3 sequence: CASSLGRPMGNQPQHF. As DNA, the CDR3 is TGTGCCAGCAGCTTAGGACGGCCGATGGGGAATCAGCCCCAGCATTTT. V is TRBV7-6 and J is TRBJ1-5; D call uncertain. Germline CDR1 is SGHVS and CDR2 is FNYEAQ. V was clipped by 1 base and J by 4 bases, with 14 bases between them. This CDR3 region has 16 residues.

This clonotype showed up just a few times. V usage is TRBV9 and J usage is TRBJ1-4; D ambiguous. The CDR3 length is 13 residues. The V end lost 3 bases, the J end lost 6 bases, and 9 bases lay between the germline ends. The V gene's germline CDR1 is SGDLS and CDR2 YYNGEE. The CDR3 DNA sequence: TGTGCCAGCAGCGCCCCCTTAGATGAAAAACTGTTTTTT. Amino acids: CASSAPLDEKLFF.

CDR3 sequence: CASSFGPGETYKQYV. CDR3 bases: TGCGCCAGCAGCTTTGGGCCAGGGGAAACCTACAAGCAGTACGTC. J is TRBJ2-7 and V is TRBV5-1, with a tentative D call TRBD1 (6 bases). The V gene's germline CDR1 is SGHRS and CDR2 YFSETQ. The CDR3 sequence is 15 residues long.

This chain joins TRBV2 and TRBJ2-5, with TRBD2 as a possible D gene (5 bases). Trimming left V 6 bases short and J 3 bases short, with 8 bases between. The CDR3 spans 12 residues. Germline assignment: CDR1 SNHLY and CDR2 FYNNEI. The CDR3 sequence is CASRGDKETQYF. Here the CDR3 DNA reads TGTGCCAGCAGGGGAGATAAAGAGACCCAGTACTTC.

This clonotype was seen more than once but under ten times. The V call is TRBV5-1, the J call TRBJ2-1, with TRBD2 matching 10 bases. The germline gives CDR1 SGHRS, CDR2 YFSETQ. This CDR3 comprises 15 residues. Trimming cost V 0 bases and J 7 bases; bases outside gene matches: 4. CDR3 loop: CASSLAVAGGNEQFF. The CDR3 DNA is TGCGCCAGCAGCTTGGCGGTAGCGGGGGGAAATGAGCAGTTCTTC.

This clonotype has at least ten counts. The chain joins TRBV7-2 to TRBJ2-7, with D hard to call. This CDR3 has 13 amino acids. The germline V gene encodes CDR1 SGHTA and CDR2 FQGNSA. V was shortened by 4 bases and J by 3 bases, with 10 bases between the two germline ends. The CDR3 here is CASSSGYGYEQYF. CDR3 in DNA: TGTGCCAGCAGCTCAGGTTACGGCTACGAGCAGTACTTC.

The chain employs TRBV14 and TRBJ2-5; 14 nucleotides match TRBD2. Germline values: CDR1 SGHDN, CDR2 FVKESK. This CDR3 is built from 15 residues. With V trimmed by 5 bases and J by 5 bases, 4 bases remained unmatched. The chain's CDR3 is CASSFRLAGGETQYF. The CDR3, as DNA: TGTGCCAGCAGCTTTCGACTAGCGGGGGGGGAGACCCAGTACTTC.

This clonotype was seen more than once but under ten times. The chain has TRBV10-3 and TRBJ1-5; perhaps TRBD1 as D (6 bases). Germline V gene lookup returns CDR1 ENHRY and CDR2 SYGVKD. V dropped 4 bases and J dropped 3 bases, with 10 bases sitting between them. The CDR3 loop spans 14 amino acids. CDR3 protein: CAISGGGSNQPQHF. CDR3 nucleotide sequence: TGTGCCATCAGTGGAGGGGGTTCCAATCAGCCCCAGCATTTT.

The rearrangement uses TRBV2 and TRBJ2-3; 12 nucleotides align to TRBD2. V was clipped by 4 bases and J by 6 bases; unmatched bases: 8. The CDR3 is 16 residues long. Germline V gene data show CDR1 as SNHLY and CDR2 as FYNNEI. CDR3 nucleotide sequence: TGTGCCAGCAGTGCCCGCTCCGGGACTAGCGGGGATACGCAGTATTTT. Its translation is CASSARSGTSGDTQYF.

V is TRBV6-5 and J is TRBJ2-1; D is undetermined. The germline CDR1 and CDR2 sequences are MNHEY and SVGAGI. The CDR3 is 13 residues long. Trimming removed 4 bases at V and 8 bases at J, with 12 bases between. The CDR3 DNA is TGTGCCAGCAGTTTAACGCGGCTCGATGAGCAGTTCTTC. Translated: CASSLTRLDEQFF.

This clonotype has more than one count but fewer than ten. The gene calls are TRBV12-3 or TRBV12-4 and TRBJ1-1, with D possibly matching TRBD1 (6 bases). V was trimmed by 7 bases and J by 11 bases, leaving 17 bases between them. The CDR3 covers 12 residues. The CDR3 DNA reads TGTGCCAGCACCTCACAGGGTTTCGGCGCTTTCTTT. This codes for CASTSQGFGAFF.

V is TRBV11-3 and J is TRBJ2-3, with D perhaps TRBD1 or TRBD2 (5 bases each). Per germline, CDR1 SGHNT and CDR2 YENEEA. Deletions cut 6 bases from V and 0 bases from J, with 13 bases between. The CDR3 runs to 15 residues. CDR3 loop: CASSRGTSSTDTQYF. The CDR3 bases are TGTGCCAGCAGTAGAGGGACGTCTAGCACAGATACGCAGTATTTT.

This clonotype was picked up many times. This sequence joins TRBV11-1 and TRBJ2-1, with 10 bases lining up with TRBD2. V was clipped by 5 bases and J by 4 bases; unmatched bases: 5. Germline lookup yields CDR1 SGHAT and CDR2 FQDESV (reference sequence). CDR3 length equals 15 residues. CDR3 protein: CASSPSGGVYNEQFF. The CDR3 DNA reads as TGTGCCAGCAGCCCCAGCGGGGGGGTATACAATGAGCAGTTCTTC. The full variable domain, in which reference TRBV11-1 and TRBJ2-1 provide the parts outside the CDR3, is EAEVAQSPRYKITEKSQAVAFWCDPISGHATLYWYRQILGQGPELLVQFQDESVVDDSQLPKDRFSAERLKGVDSTLKIQPAELGDSAMYLCASSPSGGVYNEQFFGPGTRLTVL.

V is TRBV6-1 and J is TRBJ2-3; perhaps TRBD1 as D (5 bases). The CDR3 runs to 14 residues. The germline V gene encodes CDR1 MNHNS and CDR2 SASEGT. Trimming stripped 7 bases from V and 0 bases from J, with 11 bases between. The CDR3: CASIGATSTDTQYF. The CDR3 coding sequence is TGTGCCAGCATTGGGGCTACCAGCACAGATACGCAGTATTTT.

This clonotype was observed a handful of times. V gene TRBV7-9 combines with J gene TRBJ2-1, with TRBD1 matching over 7 bases. With V trimmed by 5 bases and J by 8 bases, 9 bases remained unmatched. This CDR3 spans 14 amino acids. Germline V gives CDR1 SEHNR, CDR2 FQNEAQ (reference sequence). The CDR3 reads CASSVTGLEDEQFF. In nucleotides, the CDR3 is TGTGCCAGCAGCGTGACAGGGTTGGAGGATGAGCAGTTCTTC.

The chain is built from TRBV5-1 and TRBJ2-1; no clear D. The germline V and J ends were trimmed by 0 bases and 8 bases, with 15 bases remaining between them. CDR3 length: 15 amino acids. Looked up from germline, CDR1 is SGHRS and CDR2 is YFSETQ. CDR3 nucleotides: TGCGCCAGCAGCTTGGGACTTGCCCGTGGGGATGAGCAGTTCTTC. This gives the protein CASSLGLARGDEQFF.

In its sample, this clonotype was seen a few times. The rearrangement links TRBV12-3 or TRBV12-4 to TRBJ2-6; TRBD1 agrees at 9 bases. CDR3 length equals 17 residues. J gave up 1 base and V 5 bases, and 6 bases lay outside the gene matches. CDR3 sequence: CASSIGQGISGANVLTF. The CDR3 DNA reads as TGTGCCAGCAGTATAGGACAGGGGATTTCTGGGGCCAACGTCCTGACTTTC.

In its sample, this clonotype was seen a few times. V usage is TRBV7-8 and J usage is TRBJ1-2; D gene ambiguous. The CDR3 loop spans 12 amino acids. The V end lost 10 bases, the J end lost 1 base, and 10 bases lay between the germline ends. Germline V gene sequence: CDR1 SGHVS, CDR2 FQNEAQ. The CDR3 loop is CAIRGLNYGYTF. CDR3 bases: TGTGCCATAAGAGGTCTTAACTATGGCTACACCTTC. Complete variable domain (other parts from reference TRBV7-8 and TRBJ1-2): GAGVSQSPRYKVAKRGQDVALRCDPISGHVSLFWYQQALGQGPEFLTYFQNEAQLDKSGLPSDRFFAERPEGSVSTLKIQRTQQEDSAVYLCAIRGLNYGYTFGSGTRLTVV.